Each of the 10 T cell receptor beta chains below was sequenced from the same sample in a study of blood T cell repertoires in COVID-19. Clones were sequenced by immunoSEQ multiplex PCR, and TCRdb holds only the in-frame ones, with some missing. The profile shows roughly 250,000 clones, 88% of them singletons. The sequenced sample consisted of PBMCs or T cells enriched from blood (not recorded which). These receptors were taken from a woman in her forties with acute COVID-19.

The chain joins TRBV30 to TRBJ2-7; TRBD2 matches 9 bases. V lost 7 bases to trimming and J lost 3 bases; unmatched junction nucleotides: 7. The CDR3 has 13 amino acids. Germline assignment: CDR1 GTSNPN and CDR2 SVGIG (reference sequence). The CDR3 DNA is TGTGCCTTCTCCGGGACTAGCTTCTACGAGCAGTACTTC. Its protein is CAFSGTSFYEQYF.

This clone has more than one count but fewer than ten. This rearrangement joins TRBV5-1 to TRBJ1-5, with TRBD1 matching 7 bases. J gave up 7 bases and V 0 bases, and 7 bases lay outside the gene matches. The germline V gene encodes CDR1 SGHRS and CDR2 YFSETQ. The CDR3 covers 15 residues. CDR3 in amino acids: CASSLEGAGGQPQHF. CDR3 sequence (DNA): TGCGCCAGCAGCTTGGAGGGGGCTGGAGGGCAGCCCCAGCATTTT.

This clone appeared once. V and J are TRBV2 and TRBJ1-3; D is possibly TRBD1 (6 bases). The length of the CDR3 is 14 residues. Germline V gene lookup returns CDR1 SNHLY and CDR2 FYNNEI. V lost 6 bases and J 1 base, leaving 10 bases between the germline ends. As DNA, the CDR3 is TGTGCCAGCAGAGGTACAGGGTCTGGAAACACCATATATTTT. Its translation: CASRGTGSGNTIYF.

J is TRBJ1-1 and V is TRBV24-1, with 8 nucleotides matching TRBD1. The CDR3 spans 15 residues. Germline V gene sequence: CDR1 KGHDR, CDR2 SFDVKD. The V segment lost 4 bases and the J segment 1 base; nucleotides outside the gene matches: 4. As DNA, the CDR3 is TGTGCCACCAGTGACCCCGGGACAGGGAACACTGAAGCTTTCTTT. It translates to CATSDPGTGNTEAFF.

The genes are TRBV11-3 and TRBJ1-1; TRBD1 might be the D (6 bases). This CDR3 region has 17 residues. CDR1 is SGHNT and CDR2 is YENEEA in the germline V gene. Trimming took off 5 bases at V and 7 bases at J, with 26 bases between the two ends. Written as DNA, the CDR3 is TGTGCCAGCAGCCATGGTACCGGGACACCTTACGAAGTTGAAGCTTTCTTT. This sequence encodes CASSHGTGTPYEVEAFF. The variable domain in full, completed from reference TRBV11-3 and TRBJ1-1, reads EAGVVQSPRYKIIEKKQPVAFWCNPISGHNTLYWYLQNLGQGPELLIRYENEEAVDDSQLPKDRFSAERLKGVDSTLKIQPAELGDSAVYLCASSHGTGTPYEVEAFFGQGTRLTVV.

This clone was observed a few times. The same CDR3 is also encoded by other DNA sequences in this sample. The rearrangement uses TRBV12-3 or TRBV12-4 and TRBJ1-2; no definite D call. This CDR3 comprises 13 residues. The ends were cut back, 3 bases at V and 2 bases at J, with 7 bases in the middle. In nucleotides, the CDR3 is TGTGCCAGCAGTTTGTTAGAAAACTATGGCTACACCTTC. It encodes CASSLLENYGYTF.

This rearrangement joins TRBV1 to TRBJ2-3; TRBD2, the table's D call, was not compared with the DNA. TRBV1 is termed a pseudogene. The CDR3 runs to 20 residues. The CDR3 reads CTSSHLGLAGGPSGSDTQYF. The CDR3, as DNA: TGCACCAGCAGCCACCTCGGACTAGCGGGAGGCCCCAGCGGGTCAGATACGCAGTATTTT.

The rearrangement links TRBV5-1 to TRBJ2-2; perhaps TRBD1 as D (6 bases). V was clipped by 2 bases and J by 4 bases, with 12 bases between them. Looked up from germline, CDR1 is SGHRS and CDR2 is YFSETQ. The CDR3 runs 15 residues. In DNA form, the CDR3 reads TGCGCCAGCAGCTTCAGGGGCGAAGGCACCGGGGAGCTGTTTTTT. Translated: CASSFRGEGTGELFF.

The genes are TRBV11-3 and TRBJ2-5; 7 nucleotides line up with TRBD1. The germline V gene encodes CDR1 SGHNT and CDR2 YENEEA. V trimming: 0 bases; J trimming: 6 bases; junction bases outside the gene matches: 7. The CDR3 is made up of 15 amino acids. CDR3 amino acids: CASSLETGIWKTQYF. CDR3 in DNA: TGTGCCAGCAGCTTAGAGACAGGGATTTGGAAGACCCAGTACTTC.

The V gene is TRBV5-1, the J gene TRBJ2-7; TRBD1 matches at 9 bases. The V and J ends lost 0 bases and 8 bases, in that order; junction bases with no gene match: 9. Germline V gene sequence: CDR1 SGHRS, CDR2 YFSETQ. The CDR3 consists of 15 residues. DNA for the CDR3: TGCGCCAGCAGCTTGGGTGGGACAGGGTCAGTTCAGCAGTACTTC. It codes for CASSLGGTGSVQQYF.